Sequencing of this T cell receptor beta chain was carried out in a study of T cells in Graves' hyperthyroidism and ophthalmopathy (dated by TCRdb to the late 2010s). About the full investigation: Peripheral blood was collected at initial diagnosis, before any treatment. To identify distinguishing TCR V-J signatures, a discovery cohort of about 100 patients was used, comprising 43 with Graves' ophthalmopathy and around 60 with stable Graves' hyperthyroidism. Prospective prediction of ophthalmopathy was tested in an independent validation cohort of fewer than 20 hyperthyroidism patients and 17 patients who later progressed to ophthalmopathy. The 100 discovery patients were divided at random into training and test sets in a 7:3 ratio. The study also compared thyroid tissue and blood T-cell repertoires from 5 to 7 Graves' hyperthyroidism patients. After blood sampling, hyperthyroidism patients were treated with methimazole at a starting dose of 30 mg daily, and ophthalmopathy patients were treated with high-dose intravenous methylprednisolone. TCR Vbeta CDR3 sequencing of fewer than 150 peripheral blood samples (43 ophthalmopathy, 75 or so hyperthyroidism and some 17 progressor patients) is reported in the paper. Paper-wide results and their limitations: No statistical method was used to set the sample size in advance, and investigators knew the group allocation. In cross-validation, a model built on a 13 V-J signature told ophthalmopathy apart from stable hyperthyroidism with 87.88% sensitivity and about 81% specificity, and in testing the same model reached 80%/75%. During validation, the model predicted progression to ophthalmopathy a median of approximately 6.5 months ahead of onset, with 70.59% sensitivity and 72% to 85% specificity. Blood samples also contained most of the expanded thyroid clonotypes (frequency above 0.001), which suggests that blood repertoires may reflect thyroid immune responses.

Based on the germline V gene, the CDR1 and CDR2 sequences are MGHRA and YSYEKL. CDR3 length: 16 amino acids, cysteine to phenylalanine. The retained sequence is limited to the CDR3, 48 bases, with the frame set at the first base. V gives up 4 bases and J gives up 7 bases, and the segment between their germline ends measures 22 bases. Graves' hyperthyroidism was defined as stable when no progression to ophthalmopathy occurred over 18 months of follow-up. Hyperthyroidism patients were newly diagnosed, had a disease duration of under 2 months, and were aged 18 to 65 years. Any patient with an uncontrolled infection, another autoimmune disease, pregnancy or lactation was excluded. Diagnoses relied on clinical symptoms, serum thyroxine and TRAb, thyroid ultrasound and orbital computed tomography. PBMCs were separated from 7.5 to 10 ml of fresh peripheral blood using Ficoll-Paque density gradient centrifugation. Total RNA was extracted using Trizol reagent, and RNA quality was assessed on an Agilent 2100 Bioanalyzer.

The TCR beta CDR3 regions were amplified from the RNA transcripts. For the first round of RT-PCR on the TCR CDR3, the HTBI primer set was used together with the Qiagen OneStep RT-PCR kit. The libraries were constructed in a second round of multiplex PCR and then size-selected and purified. The libraries were sequenced on an Illumina HiSeq2000 using paired-end 100 bp reads. The authors' pipeline ran thus. SOAPnuke was used to process the raw data, removing reads that contained adapters or uncalled bases, had a mean Phred below 15, or lacked an exact match to the constant primer or identifier. COPE v1.2.5 was used to merge the high-quality paired reads, and each unique nucleotide sequence was defined as a clonotype. MiTCR v1.1 was used to align the clonotypes against IMGT TRBV, TRBD and TRBJ reference segments. Analysis was restricted to V-J combinations with a frequency above 0.0001, which covered 99% to 99.2% of repertoires. The TCS score was defined as the ratio of F50 (clonal expansion) to E x V (chaos), calculated using BLOSUM62-based TCRdist between CDR3 peptides within each V-J. Welch's t-statistics and random forest reduced fewer than 550 V-J features to some 14, which were used in a naive Bayes classifier (R e1071). The Morisita-Horn index was used to measure how similar the thyroid and blood repertoires were. TCRdb handled the public reads itself, with Q25 trimming in fastp and clone calling in MiXCR, and kept productive beta chains. Each entry merges the rows of one CDR3 protein and shows their most common DNA and genes. TCRdb, not the original authors, processed these V and J calls. This sample has 800,000 or so distinct CDR3 sequences in its table, and about two fifths of those were observed once. Approximately 8.7% of the sample rests with the top ten.

This clonotype has more than one count but fewer than ten. Its target antigen remains unknown. Within one base of it there is no much larger clone, and no base qualities were kept. The sequence came from a man in his late teens or twenties with Graves' hyperthyroidism. The receptor chain draws on TRBV4-1 and TRBJ1-1, with the D gene uncertain. The sample taken for sequencing was blood. The CDR3 region reads CASSLGGEGLGSEAFF. The DNA sequence is TGCGCCAGCAGCCTAGGAGGTGAGGGTTTGGGCAGTGAAGCTTTCTTT.